A few counts support the clone carrying this T cell receptor (beta chain). Its antigen is as yet unknown. TCRdb passed the 5' RACE reads through MiXCR, listing each CDR3 protein once. Of roughly 230,000 distinct CDR3 sequences listed, more than 15% are singletons. This sample was taken from a study of CD8 T cells in ankylosing spondylitis. The study's findings and limits: Clones linked to disease, bearing a CD8+ phenotype, were relatively rare in peripheral blood. Blood of patients with ankylosing spondylitis appeared to be characterized by a TCR beta motif of roughly eight highly homologous variants. Reportedly, disease-linked clones are significantly enriched in ankylosing spondylitis patients' matched synovial fluid.

The CDR3 runs to 13 residues. The germline CDR1 and CDR2 sequences are DFQATT and SNEGSKA (reference sequence). The sequenced sample was blood, either unsorted or a sorted T cell fraction (not recorded which). This receptor was obtained from a male donor with ankylosing spondylitis or in good health (not recorded which). This chain uses TRBV20-1 with TRBJ2-7; TRBD1 matches 7 bases. The CDR3 reads CSATLQGPYEQYF. For the CDR3, the DNA is TGCAGCGCCACGTTACAGGGGCCCTACGAGCAGTACTTC.